Each of the 2 T cell receptor beta chains below was sequenced from the same sample in a study of regulatory T cells in long-lasting Graves disease. Time point indicated: newly diagnosed GD, antithyroid drugs for less than 3 months. PBMC RNA was the source of the TCR library. Libraries of TCR beta came from iRepertoire HTBI primers plus Arm-PCR of CDR3 regions. One entry per CDR3 protein results from TCRdb running MiXCR on the multiplex PCR reads. The data hold about 540,000 distinct CDR3 sequences, with approximately 13% observed a single time. These data also featured in a second study, about T cells in Graves' hyperthyroidism and ophthalmopathy.

The input for sequencing was peripheral blood mononuclear cells (PBMCs), taken at new diagnosis, from a patient treated with antithyroid drugs. These receptors originate from a man aged 25 to 45 with Graves disease.

This clonotype was recorded many times. This chain connects TRBV7-9 to TRBJ2-1, with D unresolved. The CDR3 sequence is 14 residues long. The germline CDR1 and CDR2 sequences are SEHNR and FQNEAQ (reference sequence). Trimming pared 4 bases from V and 2 bases from J, leaving 9 bases between. The CDR3 reads CASSSPRAYNEQFF. The CDR3 DNA reads as TGTGCCAGCAGCTCCCCTAGGGCCTACAATGAGCAGTTCTTC. Complete variable domain (other parts from reference TRBV7-9 and TRBJ2-1): DTGVSQNPRHKITKRGQNVTFRCDPISEHNRLYWYRQTLGQGPEFLTYFQNEAQLEKSRLLSDRFSAERPKGSFSTLEIQRTEQGDSAMYLCASSSPRAYNEQFFGPGTRLTVL.

Many counts were recorded for this clonotype. V usage is TRBV30 and J usage is TRBJ1-1, with a possible D match to TRBD1 (5 bases). V lost 5 bases, J lost 1 base, and 8 bases lay in between. There are 12 residues in the CDR3. Germline lookup yields CDR1 GTSNPN and CDR2 SVGIG (reference sequence). The CDR3, as DNA: TGTGCCTGGGGACAATCGAACACTGAAGCTTTCTTT. This translates into CAWGQSNTEAFF.